The T cell receptor (beta chain) under discussion was sequenced for a study of identical twins. Study outcomes and limitations: Invariant populations such as MAIT and iNKT cells could partly muddle zero-insertion analyses.

One entry per CDR3 protein, called by TCRdb with MiXCR from the 5' RACE reads. The repertoire holds over 500,000 distinct CDR3 sequences, with less than 25% as singletons. Trimming took off 4 bases at V and 6 bases at J, with 20 bases between the two ends. The CDR3 extends over 15 amino acids. Looked up from germline, CDR1 is SGHRS and CDR2 is YFSETQ. Many counts were recorded for this clonotype. The antigen remains unidentified. This sample was also put to use in a study of T cells expressing NK-cell markers. That investigation notes: Restriction of the sorted population to alpha-beta TCR T cells was achieved in several experiments with an anti-gamma-delta TCR antibody. Over 5 donors showed dominant NKG2C+ clonotypes comprising about 1.0-7.0% of their CD8+ T cells.

The receptor was derived from a woman aged 18-30 years in good health. The sample comprised CD4+ T cells sorted from blood. This rearrangement joins TRBV5-1 to TRBJ2-7; D uncertain. The CDR3: CASSHANIISSEQYF. The CDR3 coding sequence is TGCGCCAGCAGCCACGCAAACATTATCTCTTCCGAGCAGTACTTC. The whole variable domain, remainder taken from reference TRBV5-1 and TRBJ2-7, is KAGVTQTPRYLIKTRGQQVTLSCSPISGHRSVSWYQQTPGQGLQFLFEYFSETQRNKGNFPGRFSGRQFSNSRSEMNVSTLELGDSALYLCASSHANIISSEQYFGPGTRLTVT.